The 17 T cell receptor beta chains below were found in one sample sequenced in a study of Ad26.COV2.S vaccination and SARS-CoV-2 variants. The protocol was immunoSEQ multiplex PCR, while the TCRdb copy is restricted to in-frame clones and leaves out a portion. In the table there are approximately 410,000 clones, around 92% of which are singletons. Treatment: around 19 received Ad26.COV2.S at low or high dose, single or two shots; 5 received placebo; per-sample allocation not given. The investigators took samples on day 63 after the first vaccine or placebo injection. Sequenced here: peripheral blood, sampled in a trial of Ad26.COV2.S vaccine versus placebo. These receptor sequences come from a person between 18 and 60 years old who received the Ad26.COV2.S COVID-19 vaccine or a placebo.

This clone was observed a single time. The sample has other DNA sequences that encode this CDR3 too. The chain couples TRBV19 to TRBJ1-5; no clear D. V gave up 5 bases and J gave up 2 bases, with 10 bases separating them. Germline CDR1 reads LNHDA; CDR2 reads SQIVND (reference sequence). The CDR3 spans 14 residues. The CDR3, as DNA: TGTGCCAGTAGTCCCCGGGGTGGCAATCAGCCCCAGCATTTT. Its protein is CASSPRGGNQPQHF.

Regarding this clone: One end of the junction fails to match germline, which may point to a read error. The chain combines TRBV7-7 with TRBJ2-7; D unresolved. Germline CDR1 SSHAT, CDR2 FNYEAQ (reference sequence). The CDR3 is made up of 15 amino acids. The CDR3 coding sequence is TGTGCTAGCAGCTTATCCAGTGGGAACTCCTACGAGCAGTACTTC. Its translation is CASSLSSGNSYEQYF.

The CDR3 protein is CASSPGQSTDTQYF. In nucleotides, the CDR3 is TGTGCCAGCAGCCCGGGACAGAGTACGGATACGCAGTATTTT. The chain is built from TRBV6-4 and TRBJ2-3; 7 bases are a match to TRBD1. The trim removed 6 bases at V and 6 bases at J, leaving 9 bases unmatched. This CDR3 is 14 amino acids long. The germline CDR1 and CDR2 sequences are MRHNA and SNTAGT.

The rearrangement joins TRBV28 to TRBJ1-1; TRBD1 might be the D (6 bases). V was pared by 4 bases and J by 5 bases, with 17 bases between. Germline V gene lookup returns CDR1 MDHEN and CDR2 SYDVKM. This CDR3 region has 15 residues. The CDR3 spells CASSSLWPGQTEAFF. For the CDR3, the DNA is TGTGCCAGCAGTTCACTCTGGCCTGGACAGACTGAAGCTTTCTTT.

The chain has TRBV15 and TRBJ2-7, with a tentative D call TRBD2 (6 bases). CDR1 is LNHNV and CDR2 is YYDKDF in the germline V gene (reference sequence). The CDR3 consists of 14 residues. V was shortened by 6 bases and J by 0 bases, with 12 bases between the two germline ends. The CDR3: CATSVGLGSYEQYF. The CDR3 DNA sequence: TGTGCCACCAGTGTGGGACTCGGCTCCTACGAGCAGTACTTC.

This CDR3 reads CASIRAANTGELFF. Here the CDR3 DNA reads TGTGCCAGTATCCGGGCCGCGAACACCGGGGAGCTGTTTTTT. The J gene is TRBJ2-2, the V gene TRBV19; D unresolved. CDR3 length: 14 residues. From germline, CDR1 is LNHDA and CDR2 SQIVND (reference sequence). V was trimmed by 7 bases and J by 0 bases, leaving 9 bases between them.

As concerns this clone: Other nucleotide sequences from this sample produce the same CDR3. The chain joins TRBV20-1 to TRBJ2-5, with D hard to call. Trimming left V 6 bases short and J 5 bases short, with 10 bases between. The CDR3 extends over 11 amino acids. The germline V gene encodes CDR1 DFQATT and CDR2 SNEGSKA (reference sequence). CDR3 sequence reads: CSAPLRETQYF. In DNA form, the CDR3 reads TGCAGTGCCCCCCTTCGGGAGACCCAGTACTTC.

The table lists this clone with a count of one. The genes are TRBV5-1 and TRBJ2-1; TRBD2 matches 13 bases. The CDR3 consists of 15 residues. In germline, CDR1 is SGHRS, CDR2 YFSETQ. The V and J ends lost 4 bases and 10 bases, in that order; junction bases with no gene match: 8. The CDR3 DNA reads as TGCGCCAGCAGCCCGGGGACTAGCGGGACAACGGAGCAGTTCTTC. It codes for CASSPGTSGTTEQFF.

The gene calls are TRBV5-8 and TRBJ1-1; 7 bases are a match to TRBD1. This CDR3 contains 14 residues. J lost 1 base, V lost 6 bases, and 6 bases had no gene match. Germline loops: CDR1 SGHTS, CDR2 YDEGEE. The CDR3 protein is CASTRDRRNTEAFF. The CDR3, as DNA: TGTGCCAGCACCCGGGACAGAAGGAACACTGAAGCTTTCTTT.

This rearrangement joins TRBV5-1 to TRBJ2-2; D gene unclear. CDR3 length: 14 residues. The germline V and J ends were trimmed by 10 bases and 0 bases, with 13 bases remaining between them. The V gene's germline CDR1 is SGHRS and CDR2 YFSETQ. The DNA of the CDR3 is TGCGCCGGCGCACAGACTTCGAACACCGGGGAGCTGTTTTTT. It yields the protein CAGAQTSNTGELFF. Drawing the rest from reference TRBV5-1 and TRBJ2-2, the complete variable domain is KAGVTQTPRYLIKTRGQQVTLSCSPISGHRSVSWYQQTPGQGLQFLFEYFSETQRNKGNFPGRFSGRQFSNSRSEMNVSTLELGDSALYLCAGAQTSNTGELFFGEGSRLTVL.

In DNA, the CDR3 is TGTGCCAGCAGCTCTCCTCTTTATCGAGCCGACGAGCAGTTCTTC. The encoded protein is CASSSPLYRADEQFF. The rearrangement joins TRBV5-4 to TRBJ2-1; D is unresolved. V was cut by 3 bases and J by 10 bases, with 20 bases left in between. CDR1 is SGHNT, CDR2 YYREEE, per germline (reference sequence). The CDR3 totals 15 residues. The full variable domain, rest sourced from reference TRBV5-4 and TRBJ2-1, is ETGVTQSPTHLIKTRGQQVTLRCSSQSGHNTVSWYQQALGQGPQFIFQYYREEENGRGNFPPRFSGLQFPNYSSELNVNALELDDSALYLCASSSPLYRADEQFFGPGTRLTVL.

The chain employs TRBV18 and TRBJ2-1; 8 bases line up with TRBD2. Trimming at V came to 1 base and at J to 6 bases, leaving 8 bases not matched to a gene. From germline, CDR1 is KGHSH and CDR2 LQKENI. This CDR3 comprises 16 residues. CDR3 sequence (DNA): TGTGCCAGCTCACCACTGTCGGGGGGGGCCTCCAATGAGCAGTTCTTC. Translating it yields CASSPLSGGASNEQFF.

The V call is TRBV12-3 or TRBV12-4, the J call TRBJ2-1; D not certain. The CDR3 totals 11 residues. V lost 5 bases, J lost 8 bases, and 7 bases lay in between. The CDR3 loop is CASSPRDEQFF. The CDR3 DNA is TGTGCCAGCAGTCCGCGAGATGAGCAGTTCTTC.

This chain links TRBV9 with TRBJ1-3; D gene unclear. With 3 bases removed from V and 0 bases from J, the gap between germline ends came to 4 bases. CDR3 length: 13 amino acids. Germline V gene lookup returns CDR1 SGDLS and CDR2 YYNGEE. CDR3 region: CASSGRSGNTIYF. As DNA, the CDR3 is TGTGCCAGCAGCGGCCGCTCTGGAAACACCATATATTTT.

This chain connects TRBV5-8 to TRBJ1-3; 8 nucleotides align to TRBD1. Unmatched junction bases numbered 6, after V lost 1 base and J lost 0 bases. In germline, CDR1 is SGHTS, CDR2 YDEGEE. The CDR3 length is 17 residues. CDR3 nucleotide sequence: TGTGCCAGCAGCTTGCGGGGACAGGAGAGCTCTGGAAACACCATATATTTT. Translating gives CASSLRGQESSGNTIYF.

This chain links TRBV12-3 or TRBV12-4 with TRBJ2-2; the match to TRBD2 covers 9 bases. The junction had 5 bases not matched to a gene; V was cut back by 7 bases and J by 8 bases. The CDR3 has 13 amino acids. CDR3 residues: CASNSAGGGELFF. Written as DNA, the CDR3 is TGTGCCAGCAACTCAGCGGGGGGTGGGGAGCTGTTTTTT.

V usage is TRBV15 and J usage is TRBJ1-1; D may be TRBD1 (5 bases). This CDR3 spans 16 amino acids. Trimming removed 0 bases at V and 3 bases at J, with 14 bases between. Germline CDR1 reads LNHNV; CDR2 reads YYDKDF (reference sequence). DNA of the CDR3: TGTGCCACCAGCAGAGATCGAGGTGGGGGTTACACTGAAGCTTTCTTT. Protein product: CATSRDRGGGYTEAFF. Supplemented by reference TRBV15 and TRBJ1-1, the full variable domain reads DAMVIQNPRYQVTQFGKPVTLSCSQTLNHNVMYWYQQKSSQAPKLLFHYYDKDFNNEADTPDNFQSRRPNTSFCFLDIRSPGLGDTAMYLCATSRDRGGGYTEAFFGQGTRLTVV.